This TCR beta chain was captured in a study of blood T cells in healthy people across ages. Study-level results: Whereas aged donors had fewer naive CD4+ cells, long-lived donors had more of them and higher diversity.

Remarks on this clonotype: Its antigen remains unknown.

Through a sample-barcoded 5' primer and a J-beta primer mix, a second PCR was run for roughly 7 to 12 cycles. TCRdb fed the 5' RACE reads into MiXCR, producing one record per CDR3 protein. The table records about 1,500,000 distinct CDR3 sequences, 42% of them present only once. Sequenced sample: blood. The receptor's source is a woman between 18 and 29 years old in good health.

CDR3 nucleotides: TGTGCCTGGAGTAGGTTAGCGGCCTTCACAGATACGCAGTATTTT. It specifies CAWSRLAAFTDTQYF. This sequence joins TRBV30 and TRBJ2-3; D perhaps matches TRBD2 (6 bases). The CDR3 loop spans 15 amino acids. With 2 bases removed from V and 2 bases from J, the gap between germline ends came to 14 bases. Germline V gives CDR1 GTSNPN, CDR2 SVGIG (reference sequence).